The T cell receptor beta chain under discussion was sequenced for a study of vaccination and CD4 T cells after COVID-19 (dated by TCRdb to the early 2020s). Regarding the research as a whole: Convalescent patients had a positive SARS-CoV-2 result on nasal swab PCR, and of these patients, about ten had mild disease and one had severe disease. In 10 COVID-19 convalescent patients and a handful of infection-naive healthy vaccine recipients, researchers compared the spike-specific CD4+ TCR repertoire from before mRNA vaccination with the repertoire from after. Post-vaccine blood samples were taken a median of about 70 days after the second vaccine dose, with a range of about 12 to 250 days. The cultures were stimulated with overlapping spike peptide pools from SARS-CoV-2 and from the common cold coronaviruses HCoV-NL63, HCoV-OC43 and HCoV-229E. The convalescent cohort included six males and four females, with two Hispanic individuals, seven Caucasians, two Asians and one multiracial person. For three convalescent patients, samples were collected at an early post-vaccination timepoint (day 14) as well as at a late post-vaccination timepoint (days 161 to 241). Participants got two doses of the Pfizer-BioNTech BNT162b2 vaccine (n=8) or two doses of the Moderna mRNA-1273 vaccine (n=2). Post-COVID blood samples from convalescent patients were collected a median of roughly 100 days after diagnosis, with a range of 35 to 161 days. Control cultures used a CEFX viral epitope pool as positive control, an HIV-1 Nef peptide pool as negative control, or no peptide. The paper as a whole reports these results and caveats: In convalescent patients, nearly all vaccine-specific clones (304 of 307) were found to be mono-reactive for SARS-CoV-2 spike rather than cross-reactive with common cold coronaviruses. Although the median number of SARS-CoV-2-reactive clonotypes went up from fewer than 25 after infection to 35 to 40 after vaccination, the increase was not significant. Among convalescent patients, a median about 86% of the SARS-CoV-2-reactive clones seen after vaccination appeared only after vaccination, which suggests priming specific to the vaccine. Only a relatively small number of convalescent patients were included in the study, and early timepoints following natural infection were not analyzed.

V is pruned by 3 bases and J by 2 bases, leaving 4 bases of the junction without a gene match. For CDR1 and CDR2, the germline V gene (reference sequence) lists DFQATT and SNEGSKA. The CDR3 contains 14 residues, cysteine and phenylalanine counted. Just the 42-base CDR3 DNA is kept, in frame starting at base 1. The library was obtained by PCR. DNA from cultured CD4+ T cells underwent TCR sequencing with the Oncomine TCR Beta short-read assay at the Johns Hopkins FTIC core. The QIAamp micro DNA kit was used to extract genomic DNA from the cultured CD4+ T cells. Oncomine TCR Beta libraries made from cultured CD4+ T cells were pooled using unique dual indexes and sequenced on an Illumina iSeq 100. The study's processing was this. Non-productive sequences were removed, and CDR3s not starting with C, not ending with F or W, or shorter than 7 amino acids were discarded. Antigen-specific clonotypes were identified with the MANAFEST web application by comparing peptide-stimulated wells with reference and other culture wells. To be called positive, a clone needed an FDR below 0.05, an odds ratio above 5, and a productive frequency above 0.1% in at least two of three replicate wells. Cross-reactive clonotypes were defined as significantly expanded in both SARS-CoV-2 spike wells and at least one common cold coronavirus spike condition. CDR3 homology was assessed with Levenshtein distances (stringdist) and unrooted phylogenetic trees (ape) in R version 3.6.1. TCRdb reran the public reads through fastp at Q25 and MiXCR, keeping productive beta chains. Here each entry gathers all rows of one CDR3 protein and keeps the most common genes and DNA. The V and J calls come from TCRdb's annotation, not from the publication. In this sample the table shows more than 20,000 distinct CDR3 sequences, 46% of which occur a single time. The top ten constitute around 13% of the sample.

To note about this clonotype: What antigen it recognizes has not been identified. Base quality data are lacking; no much larger clone is found one base away.

The time point label of this sample denotes: late sampling 161 to 241 days after vaccination in three convalescent patients. The sample's treatment or condition label, decoded: 10-day PBMC culture with coronavirus spike peptide pools or control peptides (ViraFEST assay). The study used the ViraFEST assay, which expanded antigen-specific T cells with peptide pools and then identified expanded clonotypes by TCR sequencing. The positive SARS-CoV-2 PCR tests of the convalescent patients were dated from March to December 2020, before the Alpha, Beta and Delta variants emerged in the United States. PBMCs were cultured at 1.5 million to 2.5 million per well in IMDM supplemented with approximately 5.4% human AB serum and about 10 IU/ml IL-2, with around 10 ug/ml peptide pools added. On days 3 and 7, half of the culture medium was replaced with fresh IL-2-containing medium. After roughly 11 days of culture, CD4+ T cells were isolated by negative selection with the EasySep CD4+ T cell isolation kit. PBMCs were separated from whole blood using Ficoll-Paque Plus gradient centrifugation and then either used fresh or cryopreserved at -140C. Triplicate wells were generally used for each culture condition.

Sequencing was performed on CD4+ T cells from blood, cultured in vitro, taken about 7 months after SARS-CoV-2 vaccination. In this chain, TRBV20-1 is recombined with TRBJ1-3; 7 junctional bases match TRBD1. The sequence was obtained from a human donor who had recovered from COVID-19. The CDR3 corresponds to CSASRDSTGNTIYF. The bases are TGCAGTGCTAGCCGGGACAGCACTGGAAACACCATATATTTT.